Below are 22 T cell receptor beta chains sequenced from a single sample in a study of T-cell reconstitution after alpha-beta-depleted transplantation in children. Unique molecular identifiers were incorporated during preparation of the TCRbeta library. TCRdb processed the PCR reads anew with MiXCR; each CDR3 protein has one entry. This sample has around 600,000 distinct CDR3 sequences, with under 30% found just once. Sequencing used PBMCs, mostly from graft donor cells, obtained 360 days after TCRalphabeta/CD19-depleted stem cell transplant. These receptors came from a boy in the first two years of life who had a stem cell transplant for acute myeloid leukemia, so the T cells may come from the graft donor.

The chain recombines TRBV11-2 with TRBJ2-7, with D perhaps TRBD1 or TRBD2 (6 bases each). The ends were cut back, 5 bases at V and 4 bases at J, with 27 bases in the middle. Looked up from germline, CDR1 is SGHAT and CDR2 is FQNNGV. CDR3 length equals 18 residues. The CDR3 here is CASSPRGQGGLAPYEQYV. DNA of the CDR3: TGTGCCAGCAGCCCTCGGGGACAAGGGGGACTGGCACCGTACGAGCAGTACGTC.

The sample holds many counts of this clonotype. In nucleotides, the CDR3 is TGCGCCAGCAGCCTGCAAGCGGGGGGGAGGACAGGCTTCGAGCAGTACTTC. Residues: CASSLQAGGRTGFEQYF. V is TRBV4-3 and J is TRBJ2-7; TRBD2 matches at 10 bases. The germline gives CDR1 LGHNA, CDR2 YSLEER. V lost 4 bases, J lost 6 bases, and 15 bases stayed unmatched. The CDR3 loop spans 17 amino acids.

The rearrangement joins TRBV12-3 or TRBV12-4 to TRBJ2-7; 8 bases fit TRBD2. This CDR3 is 17 amino acids long. With V trimmed by 6 bases and J by 3 bases, 16 bases remained unmatched. CDR3 protein: CASSPSKGRRGVYEQYF. DNA for the CDR3: TGTGCCAGCAGCCCCTCAAAGGGCAGGCGGGGGGTCTACGAGCAGTACTTC.

This clonotype was seen repeatedly, ten times or more. The rearrangement joins TRBV15 to TRBJ2-3; either TRBD1 or TRBD2 may fit D (6 bases each). The CDR3 sequence is 14 residues long. V gave up 8 bases and J gave up 3 bases, with 15 bases separating them. Germline CDR1 reads LNHNV; CDR2 reads YYDKDF (reference sequence). The DNA for the CDR3 is TGTGCCACCTCGCGGAGGGGGAAGACAGATACGCAGTATTTT. Translation: CATSRRGKTDTQYF.

The chain employs TRBV20-1 and TRBJ2-5; TRBD2 matches at 7 bases. The CDR3 is 17 amino acids. The J segment lost 0 bases and the V segment lost 1 base, leaving 11 bases of the junction unmatched. CDR1 and CDR2 (germline): DFQATT, SNEGSKA (reference sequence). The CDR3 DNA reads TGCAGTGCTAGAGCCCCGATGGGAGCGGGGAACCAAGAGACCCAGTACTTC. This translates into CSARAPMGAGNQETQYF.

The J gene is TRBJ2-1, the V gene TRBV6-2 or TRBV6-3; D call uncertain. With 3 bases removed from V and 0 bases from J, the gap between germline ends came to 12 bases. There are 16 residues in the CDR3. Per germline, CDR1 MNHEY and CDR2 SVGEGT. As DNA, the CDR3 is TGTGCCAGCAGTTATGTCGGGTTTAGCTCCTACAATGAGCAGTTCTTC. Translation: CASSYVGFSSYNEQFF.

The V gene is TRBV18, the J gene TRBJ2-4; 7 bases fit TRBD2. Trimming took 3 bases from V and 5 from J; bases not matched to a gene: 10. CDR3 size: 16 residues. Looked up from germline, CDR1 is KGHSH and CDR2 is LQKENI. Here the CDR3 DNA reads TGTGCCAGCTCACCGCGCTTATGGGAGGGTCAAAACATTCAGTACTTC. This encodes CASSPRLWEGQNIQYF.

This clonotype was counted a few times. The genes are TRBV6-5 and TRBJ2-7; no reliable D call. This CDR3 region has 15 residues. V was shortened by 3 bases and J by 0 bases, with 12 bases between the two germline ends. In germline, CDR1 is MNHEY, CDR2 SVGAGI. The CDR3 DNA follows: TGTGCCAGCAGTTATAAGGATGGCTTCTCCTACGAGCAGTACTTC. It encodes CASSYKDGFSYEQYF.

This clonotype was recorded many times. The rearrangement uses TRBV12-3 or TRBV12-4 and TRBJ1-2; a possible D gene is TRBD1 (6 bases). This CDR3 region has 14 residues. V gave up 6 bases and J gave up 2 bases, with 13 bases separating them. DNA of the CDR3: TGTGCCAGCAGCTTTACGGGGGGCAACTATGGCTACACCTTC. Encoded protein: CASSFTGGNYGYTF.

The chain couples TRBV20-1 to TRBJ1-5, with 9 bases fitting TRBD1. After removal of 3 bases from V and 0 bases from J, the junction contained 3 bases not matched to a gene. The germline CDR1 and CDR2 sequences are DFQATT and SNEGSKA (reference sequence). This CDR3 has 15 amino acids. The CDR3 reads CSARGTGISNQPQHF. CDR3 DNA sequence: TGCAGTGCTAGGGGGACAGGGATTAGCAATCAGCCCCAGCATTTT.

This clonotype was seen a handful of times. The V gene is TRBV12-3 or TRBV12-4, the J gene TRBJ2-3; TRBD2 might be the D (5 bases). Between the trimmed V and J ends, which lost 5 bases and 4 bases, there was a span of 22 bases. The CDR3 is 17 residues long. The CDR3 is CASSLPPDWAWADTQYF. The CDR3 DNA reads TGTGCCAGCAGTCTCCCCCCGGACTGGGCGTGGGCAGATACGCAGTATTTT.

The V call is TRBV12-3 or TRBV12-4, the J call TRBJ1-1; 7 positions agree with TRBD1. Losses at the gene ends were 7 bases for V and 1 base for J; bases not matched to a gene: 6. This CDR3 contains 14 residues. CDR3: CASTVTGQNTEAFF. CDR3 nucleotides: TGTGCCAGCACCGTGACAGGGCAGAACACTGAAGCTTTCTTT.

This clonotype was observed a handful of times. The chain recombines TRBV2 with TRBJ2-7; D perhaps matches TRBD1 (5 bases). CDR1 and CDR2 (germline): SNHLY, FYNNEI. The CDR3 sequence is 12 residues long. The CDR3 loop is CGIAVRAWEQYV. The CDR3 bases are TGTGGGATAGCTGTCAGGGCTTGGGAGCAGTACGTC.

This clonotype was recorded a few times. The V call is TRBV12-5, the J call TRBJ2-6, with 9 bases matching TRBD1. The junction had 5 bases not matched to a gene; V was cut back by 3 bases and J by 2 bases. There are 17 residues in the CDR3. The germline gives CDR1 LGHNT, CDR2 FRNRAP. The CDR3 here is CASGFDRGYAGANVLTF. The CDR3 DNA reads as TGTGCTAGTGGTTTTGACAGGGGGTATGCTGGGGCCAACGTCCTGACTTTC.

This clonotype was counted between two and nine times. This chain links TRBV9 with TRBJ2-7, with TRBD2 matching over 8 bases. The ends lost 0 bases at V and 2 bases at J; junction bases unmatched: 4. In germline, CDR1 is SGDLS, CDR2 YYNGEE. The CDR3 is 15 residues long. CDR3 bases: TGTGCCAGCAGCGTAGGCGGCGGGGGGACCTACGAGCAGTACTTC. It encodes CASSVGGGGTYEQYF.

V is TRBV20-1 and J is TRBJ2-3; 11 nucleotides agree with TRBD2. CDR3 length: 13 amino acids. Germline CDR1 is DFQATT and CDR2 is SNEGSKA (reference sequence). CDR3 DNA sequence: TGCAGGCTAGCGGGGGGCACCCCAGATACGCAGTATTTT. Encoded protein: CRLAGGTPDTQYF.

This clonotype was observed a single time. The DNA of the CDR3 is TGCGCCAGCAGCTCCACAGTCTCCCCAACAGATACGCAGTATTTT. Its protein is CASSSTVSPTDTQYF. This chain uses TRBV5-1 with TRBJ2-3, with D unresolved. From germline, CDR1 is SGHRS and CDR2 YFSETQ. This CDR3 has 15 amino acids. The V gene lost 3 bases and the J gene lost 3 bases, with 14 bases spanning the gap.

This clonotype was seen only a few times. The chain has TRBV10-3 and TRBJ2-5; D not certain. Germline loops: CDR1 ENHRY, CDR2 SYGVKD. The V and J ends lost 8 bases and 5 bases respectively, with 12 bases between them. The CDR3 runs 12 residues. CDR3 loop: CAIGEQGETQYF. In DNA form, the CDR3 reads TGTGCCATCGGAGAACAAGGCGAGACCCAGTACTTC.

The rearrangement links TRBV6-2 or TRBV6-3 to TRBJ2-3, with TRBD2 identical over 8 bases. The CDR3 consists of 18 residues. J was trimmed by 6 bases and V by 4 bases; bases with no gene match: 18. CDR1 is MNHEY and CDR2 is SVGEGT in the germline V gene. CDR3 nucleotides: TGTGCCAGCAGTTTTTCCCTCGCTGGAGCGGGGGTAGGGGATACGCAGTATTTT. Protein sequence: CASSFSLAGAGVGDTQYF.

The rearrangement uses TRBV9 and TRBJ2-7, with D perhaps matching TRBD1 (6 bases). The germline V and J ends were trimmed by 0 bases and 3 bases, with 10 bases remaining between them. Germline assignment: CDR1 SGDLS and CDR2 YYNGEE. This CDR3 is 14 amino acids long. CDR3 nucleotides: TGTGCCAGCAGCGTAGGGGGGCCCTACTACGAGCAGTACTTC. Protein product: CASSVGGPYYEQYF.

This clonotype was seen a handful of times. The rearrangement joins TRBV7-2 to TRBJ2-5; D is perhaps TRBD1 or TRBD2 (5 bases each). Trimming left V 5 bases short and J 5 bases short, with 24 bases between. CDR1 and CDR2 (germline): SGHTA, FQGNSA. The CDR3 is 17 amino acids. CDR3 coding DNA: TGTGCCAGCAGCCCCTATTTGAGGGGCCGAGGGGAGGAGACCCAGTACTTC. Amino acids: CASSPYLRGRGEETQYF.

The table lists this clonotype with many counts. The gene calls are TRBV11-2 and TRBJ2-3; a weak D match, TRBD2 (7 bases). The germline V gene encodes CDR1 SGHAT and CDR2 FQNNGV. The CDR3 is made up of 15 amino acids. V was pared by 5 bases and J by 3 bases, with 15 bases between. CDR3 nucleotide sequence: TGTGCCAGCAGCCGAGAGGGGGGGTATACAGATACGCAGTATTTT. It codes for CASSREGGYTDTQYF.